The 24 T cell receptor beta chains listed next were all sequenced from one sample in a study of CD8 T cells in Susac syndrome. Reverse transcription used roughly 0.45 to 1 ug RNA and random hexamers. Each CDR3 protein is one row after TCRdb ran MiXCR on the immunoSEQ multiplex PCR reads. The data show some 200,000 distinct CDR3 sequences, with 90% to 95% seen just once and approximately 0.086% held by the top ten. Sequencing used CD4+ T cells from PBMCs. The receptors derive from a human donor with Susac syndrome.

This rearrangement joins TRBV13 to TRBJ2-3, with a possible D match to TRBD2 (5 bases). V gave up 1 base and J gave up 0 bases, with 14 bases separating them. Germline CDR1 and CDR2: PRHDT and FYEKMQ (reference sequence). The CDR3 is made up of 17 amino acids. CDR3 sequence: CASSLVGLFPSTDTQYF. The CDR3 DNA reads TGTGCCAGCAGCTTAGTCGGACTCTTCCCTAGCACAGATACGCAGTATTTT.

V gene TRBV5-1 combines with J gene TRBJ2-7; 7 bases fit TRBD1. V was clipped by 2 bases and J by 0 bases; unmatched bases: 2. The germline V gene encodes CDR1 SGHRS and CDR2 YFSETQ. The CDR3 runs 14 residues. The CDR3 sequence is CASSFTGDSYEQYF. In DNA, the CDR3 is TGCGCCAGCAGCTTTACAGGGGACTCCTACGAGCAGTACTTC. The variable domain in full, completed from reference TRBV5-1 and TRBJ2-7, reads KAGVTQTPRYLIKTRGQQVTLSCSPISGHRSVSWYQQTPGQGLQFLFEYFSETQRNKGNFPGRFSGRQFSNSRSEMNVSTLELGDSALYLCASSFTGDSYEQYFGPGTRLTVT.

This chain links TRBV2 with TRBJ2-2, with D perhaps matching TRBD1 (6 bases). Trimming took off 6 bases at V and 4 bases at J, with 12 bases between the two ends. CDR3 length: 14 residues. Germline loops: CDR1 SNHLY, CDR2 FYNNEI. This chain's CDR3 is CASRNQGITGELFF. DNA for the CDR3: TGTGCCAGCAGGAACCAGGGGATCACCGGGGAGCTGTTTTTT.

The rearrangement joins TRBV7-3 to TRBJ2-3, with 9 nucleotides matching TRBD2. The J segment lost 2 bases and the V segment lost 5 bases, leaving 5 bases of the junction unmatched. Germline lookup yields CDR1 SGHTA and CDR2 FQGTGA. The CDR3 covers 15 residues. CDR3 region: CASSPAGGPTDTQYF. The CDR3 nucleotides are TGTGCCAGCAGCCCCGCGGGGGGGCCCACAGATACGCAGTATTTT.

In DNA, the CDR3 is TGCAGCGTCTCGGTCAGGGTGAATAATGAAAAACTGTTTTTT. Protein product: CSVSVRVNNEKLFF. V gene TRBV29-1 combines with J gene TRBJ1-4, with D maybe TRBD1 (5 bases). The CDR3 is 14 residues long. Germline loops: CDR1 SQVTM, CDR2 ANQGSEA. V gave up 6 bases and J gave up 4 bases, with 15 bases separating them.

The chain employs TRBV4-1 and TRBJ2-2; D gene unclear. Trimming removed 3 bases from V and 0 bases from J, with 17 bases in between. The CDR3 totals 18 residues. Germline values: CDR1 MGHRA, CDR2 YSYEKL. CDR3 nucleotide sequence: TGCGCCAGCAGCCAGTTGTTCCAGCTTAAATCGAACACCGGGGAGCTGTTTTTT. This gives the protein CASSQLFQLKSNTGELFF.

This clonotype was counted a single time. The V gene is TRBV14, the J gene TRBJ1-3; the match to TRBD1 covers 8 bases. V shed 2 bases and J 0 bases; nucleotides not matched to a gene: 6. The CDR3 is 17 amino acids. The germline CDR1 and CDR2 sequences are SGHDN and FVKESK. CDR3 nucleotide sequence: TGTGCCAGCAGCCAACATAGGGGACAGGTCTCTGGAAACACCATATATTTT. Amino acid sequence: CASSQHRGQVSGNTIYF.

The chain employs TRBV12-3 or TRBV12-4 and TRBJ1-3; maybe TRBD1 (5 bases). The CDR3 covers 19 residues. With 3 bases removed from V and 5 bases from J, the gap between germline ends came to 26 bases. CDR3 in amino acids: CASSLVLTTTGLTRNTIYF. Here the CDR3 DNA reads TGTGCCAGCAGTTTGGTACTTACCACTACAGGCCTCACCCGAAACACCATATATTTT.

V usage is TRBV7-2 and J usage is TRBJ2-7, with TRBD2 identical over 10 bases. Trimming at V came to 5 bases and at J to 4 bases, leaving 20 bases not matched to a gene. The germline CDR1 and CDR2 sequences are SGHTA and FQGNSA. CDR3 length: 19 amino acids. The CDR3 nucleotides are TGTGCCAGCAGCGACTATACTAGCGGGATTGGGTCTTTCACTTACGAGCAGTACTTC. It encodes CASSDYTSGIGSFTYEQYF.

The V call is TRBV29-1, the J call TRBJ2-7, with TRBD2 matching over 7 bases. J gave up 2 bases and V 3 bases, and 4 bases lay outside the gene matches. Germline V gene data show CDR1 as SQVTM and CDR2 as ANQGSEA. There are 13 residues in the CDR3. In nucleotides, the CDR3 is TGCAGCGTTGATGGCGCGGGGGCCTACGAGCAGTACTTC. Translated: CSVDGAGAYEQYF.

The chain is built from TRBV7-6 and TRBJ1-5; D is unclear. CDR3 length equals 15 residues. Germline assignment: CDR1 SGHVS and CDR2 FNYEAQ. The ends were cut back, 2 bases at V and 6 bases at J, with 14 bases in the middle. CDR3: CASSLLPGVGQPQHF. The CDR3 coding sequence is TGTGCCAGCAGCTTACTTCCAGGAGTGGGTCAGCCCCAGCATTTT. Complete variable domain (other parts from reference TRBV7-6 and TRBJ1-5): GAGVSQSPRYKVTKRGQDVALRCDPISGHVSLYWYRQALGQGPEFLTYFNYEAQQDKSGLPNDRFSAERPEGSISTLTIQRTEQRDSAMYRCASSLLPGVGQPQHFGDGTRLSIL.

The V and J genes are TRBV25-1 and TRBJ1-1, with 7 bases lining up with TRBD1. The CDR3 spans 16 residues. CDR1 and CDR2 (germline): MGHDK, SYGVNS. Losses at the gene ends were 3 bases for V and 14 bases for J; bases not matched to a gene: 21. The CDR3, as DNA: TGTGCCAGCAGTGATACTGCGGGACAGCCGAGCTTTAGGCCGTTCTTT. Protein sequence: CASSDTAGQPSFRPFF.

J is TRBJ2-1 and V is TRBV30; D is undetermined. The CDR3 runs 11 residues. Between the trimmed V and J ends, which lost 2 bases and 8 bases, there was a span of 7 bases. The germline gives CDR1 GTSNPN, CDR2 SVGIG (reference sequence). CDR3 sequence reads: CAWSTSHEQFF. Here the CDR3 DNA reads TGTGCCTGGAGTACCAGCCATGAGCAGTTCTTC.

This CDR3 reads CAITGTSRNTIYF. The CDR3 nucleotides read TGTGCCATTACCGGGACCTCCAGAAACACCATATATTTT. The J gene is TRBJ1-3, the V gene TRBV10-3; D may be TRBD1 (5 bases). Germline V gene sequence: CDR1 ENHRY, CDR2 SYGVKD. Deletions cut 9 bases from V and 5 bases from J, with 14 bases between. The CDR3 spans 13 residues.

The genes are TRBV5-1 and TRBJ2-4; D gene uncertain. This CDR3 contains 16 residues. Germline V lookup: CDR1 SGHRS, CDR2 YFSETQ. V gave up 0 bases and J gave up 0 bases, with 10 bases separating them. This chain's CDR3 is CASSLGQAVAKNIQYF. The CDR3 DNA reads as TGCGCCAGCAGCTTGGGGCAGGCCGTAGCCAAAAACATTCAGTACTTC.

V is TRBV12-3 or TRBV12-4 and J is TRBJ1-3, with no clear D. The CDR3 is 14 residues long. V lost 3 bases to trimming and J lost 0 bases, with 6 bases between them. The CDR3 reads CASSLTLSGNTIYF. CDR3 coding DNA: TGTGCCAGCAGTTTGACTCTCTCTGGAAACACCATATATTTT.

The CDR3 spells CASSQRNSYEQYF. DNA for the CDR3: TGTGCCAGCAGCCAACGCAACAGCTACGAGCAGTACTTC. This sequence joins TRBV3-1 and TRBJ2-7; unclear D gene. The V end lost 2 bases, the J end lost 3 bases, and 8 bases lay between the germline ends. Germline V lookup: CDR1 LGHDT, CDR2 YNNKEL (reference sequence). The CDR3 is 13 amino acids.

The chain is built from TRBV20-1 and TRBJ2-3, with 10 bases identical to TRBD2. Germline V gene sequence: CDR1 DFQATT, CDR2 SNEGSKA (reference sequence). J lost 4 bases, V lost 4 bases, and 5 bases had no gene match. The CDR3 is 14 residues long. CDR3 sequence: CSATRLAGADTQYF. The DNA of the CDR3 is TGCAGTGCTACCCGCCTAGCGGGAGCAGATACGCAGTATTTT.

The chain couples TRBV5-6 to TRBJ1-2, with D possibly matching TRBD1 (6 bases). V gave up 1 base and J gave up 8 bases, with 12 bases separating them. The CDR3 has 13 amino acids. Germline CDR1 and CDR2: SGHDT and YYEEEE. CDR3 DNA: TGTGCCAGCAGCTTGACAGGGCTGGGAGGCTACACCTTC. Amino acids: CASSLTGLGGYTF. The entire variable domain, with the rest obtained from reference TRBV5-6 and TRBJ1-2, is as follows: DAGVTQSPTHLIKTRGQQVTLRCSPKSGHDTVSWYQQALGQGPQFIFQYYEEEERQRGNFPDRFSGHQFPNYSSELNVNALLLGDSALYLCASSLTGLGGYTFGSGTRLTVV.

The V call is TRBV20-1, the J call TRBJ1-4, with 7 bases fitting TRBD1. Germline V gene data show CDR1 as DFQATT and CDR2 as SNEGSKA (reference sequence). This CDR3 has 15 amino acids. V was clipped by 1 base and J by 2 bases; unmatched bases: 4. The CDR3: CSARGQGYTNEKLFF. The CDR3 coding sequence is TGCAGTGCTAGAGGACAGGGCTATACTAATGAAAAACTGTTTTTT.

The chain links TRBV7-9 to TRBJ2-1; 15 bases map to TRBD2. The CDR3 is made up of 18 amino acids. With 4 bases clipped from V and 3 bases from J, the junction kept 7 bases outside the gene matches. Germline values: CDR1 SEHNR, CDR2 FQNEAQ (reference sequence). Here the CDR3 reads CASSSGTSGRRRYNEQFF. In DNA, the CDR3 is TGTGCCAGCAGCTCGGGGACTAGCGGGAGGAGGCGCTACAATGAGCAGTTCTTC.

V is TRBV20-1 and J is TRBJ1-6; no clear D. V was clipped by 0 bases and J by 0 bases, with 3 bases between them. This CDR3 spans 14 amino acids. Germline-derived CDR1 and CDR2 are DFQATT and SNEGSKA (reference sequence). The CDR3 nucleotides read TGCAGTGCTAGAGATAGCTCCTATAATTCACCCCTCCACTTT. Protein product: CSARDSSYNSPLHF.

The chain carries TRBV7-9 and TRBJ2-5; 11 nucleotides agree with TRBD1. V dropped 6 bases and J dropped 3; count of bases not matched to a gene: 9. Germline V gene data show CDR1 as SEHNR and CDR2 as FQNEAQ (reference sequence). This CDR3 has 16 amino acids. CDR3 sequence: CASRARTGGTEETQYF. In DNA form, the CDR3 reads TGTGCCAGCAGGGCGCGGACAGGGGGCACCGAAGAGACCCAGTACTTC.

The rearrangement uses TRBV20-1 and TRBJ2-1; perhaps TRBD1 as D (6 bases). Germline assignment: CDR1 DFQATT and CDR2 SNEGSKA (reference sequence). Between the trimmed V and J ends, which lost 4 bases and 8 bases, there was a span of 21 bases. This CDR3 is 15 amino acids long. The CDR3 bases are TGCAGTGCTACTGGGGGACACCGGGCAGTTGATGAGCAGTTCTTC. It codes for CSATGGHRAVDEQFF.